A selection of T cell receptor beta chains follows, all from one sample in a study of identical twins' blood T cells. TCRdb used MiXCR to reprocess the 5' RACE reads, holding one entry per CDR3 protein. The sample consists of around 380,000 distinct CDR3 sequences, about 28% of them appearing once. The sample comprised PBMCs. These receptors all come from a woman aged 18 to 49 in good health. Both conserved end residues are part of each CDR3. D genes are given only for firm matches. Not every row has a clone size; where given, it reads once, few, many or a size class.

j_gene: TRBJ1-1; v_gene: TRBV12-3/TRBV12-4; len: 12; d_gene: NA; abundance: many; CDR3aa: CASSQLGTEAFF; CDR3nt: TGTGCCAGCAGCCAACTCGGCACTGAAGCTTTCTTT
j_gene: TRBJ2-3; v_gene: TRBV2; len: 12; d_gene: NA; abundance: few; CDR3aa: CASVGGRDTQYF; CDR3nt: TGTGCCAGCGTAGGCGGCCGGGATACGCAGTATTTT
j_gene: TRBJ1-6; v_gene: TRBV20-1; len: 18; d_gene: NA; abundance: many; CDR3aa: CSARKAGTSSSYNSPLHF; CDR3nt: TGCAGTGCCCGAAAAGCAGGGACTTCGAGCTCCTATAATTCACCCCTCCACTTT
j_gene: TRBJ2-7; v_gene: TRBV20-1; len: 18; d_gene: NA; abundance: few; CDR3aa: CSARVSESWGKSVYEQYF; CDR3nt: TGCAGTGCTAGAGTTTCTGAATCTTGGGGGAAGTCAGTTTACGAGCAGTACTTC
j_gene: TRBJ2-2; v_gene: TRBV20-1; len: 15; d_gene: TRBD1; abundance: once; CDR3aa: CSARDRFANTGELFF; CDR3nt: TGCAGTGCAAGGGACAGGTTCGCGAACACCGGGGAGCTGTTTTTT
j_gene: TRBJ1-1; v_gene: TRBV7-2; len: 14; d_gene: NA; abundance: NA; CDR3aa: CASRPGRPNTEAFF; CDR3nt: TGTGCCAGCAGACCGGGACGACCGAACACTGAAGCTTTCTTT
j_gene: TRBJ2-1; v_gene: TRBV4-3; len: 15; d_gene: NA; abundance: NA; CDR3aa: CASSYMTGSYNEQFF; CDR3nt: TGCGCCAGCAGCTACATGACTGGCTCCTACAATGAGCAGTTCTTC
j_gene: TRBJ1-1; v_gene: TRBV28; len: 12; d_gene: TRBD1; abundance: many; CDR3aa: CASNPGGTEAFF; CDR3nt: TGTGCCAGCAATCCAGGGGGCACTGAAGCTTTCTTT
j_gene: TRBJ2-2; v_gene: TRBV6-1; len: 13; d_gene: NA; abundance: NA; CDR3aa: CDSSTGLDGELFF; CDR3nt: TGTGACAGCAGTACAGGGCTGGACGGGGAGCTGTTTTTT
j_gene: TRBJ2-7; v_gene: TRBV20-1; len: 13; d_gene: TRBD2; abundance: NA; CDR3aa: CSAPGLAEGEQYF; CDR3nt: TGCAGTGCCCCGGGACTAGCAGAAGGCGAGCAGTACTTC
j_gene: TRBJ2-3; v_gene: TRBV7-6; len: 16; d_gene: NA; abundance: NA; CDR3aa: CASSLFPFTTRRTQYF; CDR3nt: TGTGCCAGCAGCTTATTTCCATTCACTACTAGACGGACGCAGTATTTT
j_gene: TRBJ1-1; v_gene: TRBV29-1; len: 14; d_gene: NA; abundance: NA; CDR3aa: CSVEDPGGGTEAFF; CDR3nt: TGCAGCGTTGAAGATCCTGGGGGGGGCACTGAAGCTTTCTTT
j_gene: TRBJ2-1; v_gene: TRBV20-1; len: 14; d_gene: NA; abundance: few; CDR3aa: CSAPYREKVNEQFF; CDR3nt: TGCAGTGCTCCGTACCGGGAGAAAGTGAATGAGCAGTTCTTC
j_gene: TRBJ1-4; v_gene: TRBV27; len: 11; d_gene: NA; abundance: NA; CDR3aa: CASSYREKLFF; CDR3nt: TGTGCCAGCAGTTACAGGGAAAAACTGTTTTTT
j_gene: TRBJ2-2; v_gene: TRBV24-1; len: 15; d_gene: TRBD1; abundance: few; CDR3aa: CATSDPGQGAGELFF; CDR3nt: TGTGCCACCAGTGACCCCGGACAGGGTGCCGGGGAGCTGTTTTTT
j_gene: TRBJ1-4; v_gene: TRBV11-2; len: 12; d_gene: NA; abundance: few; CDR3aa: CAGLGSNEKLFF; CDR3nt: TGTGCCGGCTTAGGTTCTAATGAAAAACTGTTTTTT
j_gene: TRBJ1-3; v_gene: TRBV5-4; len: 15; d_gene: NA; abundance: NA; CDR3aa: CASSHDSNSGNTIYF; CDR3nt: TGTGCCAGCAGCCACGACAGCAACTCTGGAAACACCATATATTTT
j_gene: TRBJ2-1; v_gene: TRBV12-3/TRBV12-4; len: 14; d_gene: NA; abundance: NA; CDR3aa: CASSPDGESNEQFF; CDR3nt: TGTGCCAGCAGCCCGGACGGGGAAAGCAATGAGCAGTTCTTC
j_gene: TRBJ1-5; v_gene: TRBV7-2; len: 14; d_gene: NA; abundance: NA; CDR3aa: CASSSRDSNQPQHF; CDR3nt: TGTGCCAGCAGCTCCAGGGATAGCAATCAGCCCCAGCATTTT
j_gene: TRBJ2-2; v_gene: TRBV7-2; len: 15; d_gene: NA; abundance: few; CDR3aa: CASSLRIGGTGELFF; CDR3nt: TGTGCCAGCAGCTTAAGGATTGGGGGAACCGGGGAGCTGTTTTTT
j_gene: TRBJ2-5; v_gene: TRBV7-9; len: 14; d_gene: NA; abundance: NA; CDR3aa: CASSLGSSVETQYF; CDR3nt: TGTGCCAGCAGCTTAGGCTCTAGCGTGGAGACCCAGTACTTC
j_gene: TRBJ2-3; v_gene: TRBV12-5; len: 15; d_gene: NA; abundance: few; CDR3aa: CASGLARTVQDTQYF; CDR3nt: TGTGCTAGTGGTTTGGCCAGGACAGTACAAGATACGCAGTATTTT
j_gene: TRBJ2-1; v_gene: TRBV2; len: 14; d_gene: NA; abundance: NA; CDR3aa: CASSKDRTNNEQFF; CDR3nt: TGTGCCAGCAGTAAAGACAGGACTAACAATGAGCAGTTCTTC
j_gene: TRBJ2-5; v_gene: TRBV29-1; len: 15; d_gene: TRBD1; abundance: NA; CDR3aa: CSVERDRVSQETQYF; CDR3nt: TGCAGCGTTGAACGGGACAGGGTATCCCAAGAGACCCAGTACTTC
j_gene: TRBJ2-3; v_gene: TRBV13; len: 12; d_gene: NA; abundance: many; CDR3aa: CASSLGRDTQYF; CDR3nt: TGTGCCAGCAGCTTGGGCCGAGATACGCAGTATTTT
j_gene: TRBJ1-2; v_gene: TRBV7-9; len: 15; d_gene: NA; abundance: few; CDR3aa: CASSFSGDMNYGYTF; CDR3nt: TGTGCCAGCAGCTTCTCAGGGGACATGAACTATGGCTACACCTTC
j_gene: TRBJ2-1; v_gene: TRBV4-2; len: 15; d_gene: NA; abundance: NA; CDR3aa: CASSGQLRVNNEQFF; CDR3nt: TGTGCCAGCAGCGGACAACTCAGGGTGAACAATGAGCAGTTCTTC
j_gene: TRBJ1-2; v_gene: TRBV9; len: 16; d_gene: NA; abundance: few; CDR3aa: CASSGNRRGGNYGYTF; CDR3nt: TGTGCCAGCAGCGGCAACCGTAGGGGGGGTAACTATGGCTACACCTTC
j_gene: TRBJ2-1; v_gene: TRBV14; len: 14; d_gene: NA; abundance: NA; CDR3aa: CASTPSIRANEQFF; CDR3nt: TGTGCCAGCACCCCCAGCATCAGGGCTAATGAGCAGTTCTTC
j_gene: TRBJ1-2; v_gene: TRBV19; len: 14; d_gene: TRBD1; abundance: few; CDR3aa: CASSIGTGDYGYTF; CDR3nt: TGTGCCAGTAGTATAGGAACAGGGGACTATGGCTACACCTTC
j_gene: TRBJ1-5; v_gene: TRBV27; len: 15; d_gene: TRBD1; abundance: NA; CDR3aa: CASSLSETGHQPQHF; CDR3nt: TGTGCCAGCAGTTTATCTGAGACAGGGCATCAGCCCCAGCATTTT
j_gene: TRBJ1-1; v_gene: TRBV19; len: 12; d_gene: NA; abundance: NA; CDR3aa: CASMYGRSEAFF; CDR3nt: TGTGCCAGTATGTACGGAAGGTCTGAAGCTTTCTTT
j_gene: TRBJ1-2; v_gene: TRBV20-1; len: 14; d_gene: NA; abundance: NA; CDR3aa: CSARDRPSVYGYTF; CDR3nt: TGCAGTGCTAGAGATCGCCCGTCAGTGTATGGCTACACCTTC
j_gene: TRBJ1-6; v_gene: TRBV9; len: 16; d_gene: NA; abundance: NA; CDR3aa: CASSVDPFSYNSPLHF; CDR3nt: TGTGCCAGCAGCGTAGATCCGTTCTCCTATAATTCACCCCTCCACTTT
j_gene: TRBJ1-2; v_gene: TRBV3-1; len: 15; d_gene: TRBD1; abundance: few; CDR3aa: CASSQTPGQGNGYTF; CDR3nt: TGTGCCAGCAGCCAAACCCCGGGACAGGGGAATGGCTACACCTTC
j_gene: TRBJ2-7; v_gene: TRBV27; len: 12; d_gene: NA; abundance: NA; CDR3aa: CACRSGTYEQYF; CDR3nt: TGTGCCTGCCGATCCGGGACCTACGAGCAGTACTTC
j_gene: TRBJ2-7; v_gene: TRBV20-1; len: 15; d_gene: TRBD1; abundance: NA; CDR3aa: CSAMGRDRGTYEQYF; CDR3nt: TGCAGTGCTATGGGGAGGGACAGGGGAACCTACGAGCAGTACTTC
j_gene: TRBJ2-1; v_gene: TRBV5-1; len: 15; d_gene: NA; abundance: NA; CDR3aa: CASSTAFGSYNEQFF; CDR3nt: TGCGCCAGCAGCACCGCCTTTGGGTCCTACAATGAGCAGTTCTTC
j_gene: TRBJ1-3; v_gene: TRBV20-1; len: 14; d_gene: TRBD1; abundance: few; CDR3aa: CSAMDRASGNTIYF; CDR3nt: TGCAGTGCTATGGACAGGGCATCTGGAAACACCATATATTTT
j_gene: TRBJ1-6; v_gene: TRBV6-2/TRBV6-3; len: 17; d_gene: NA; abundance: NA; CDR3aa: CASIESRASSYNSPLHF; CDR3nt: TGTGCCAGCATTGAATCCAGGGCGAGCTCCTATAATTCACCCCTCCACTTT
j_gene: TRBJ1-6; v_gene: TRBV20-1; len: 17; d_gene: NA; abundance: many; CDR3aa: CSARDRESSSYNSPLHF; CDR3nt: TGCAGTGCTAGAGATCGGGAGTCGAGCTCCTATAATTCACCCCTCCACTTT
j_gene: TRBJ1-1; v_gene: TRBV20-1; len: 13; d_gene: NA; abundance: many; CDR3aa: CSARAQLNTEAFF; CDR3nt: TGCAGTGCTAGAGCCCAGCTGAACACTGAAGCTTTCTTT
j_gene: TRBJ1-6; v_gene: TRBV6-5; len: 16; d_gene: NA; abundance: NA; CDR3aa: CASSYSYAGHRMTLHF; CDR3nt: TGTGCCAGCAGTTACTCGTATGCAGGACATCGGATGACCCTCCACTTT
j_gene: TRBJ2-7; v_gene: TRBV20-1; len: 14; d_gene: TRBD2; abundance: NA; CDR3aa: CSARGFGGAYEQYF; CDR3nt: TGCAGTGCTCGAGGATTCGGGGGGGCCTACGAGCAGTACTTC
j_gene: TRBJ1-2; v_gene: TRBV6-6; len: 11; d_gene: NA; abundance: once; CDR3aa: CAGTMGTRYTF; CDR3nt: TGTGCCGGCACAATGGGCACTCGCTACACCTTC
j_gene: TRBJ1-4; v_gene: TRBV10-3; len: 14; d_gene: TRBD1; abundance: many; CDR3aa: CAISTTGVGEKLFF; CDR3nt: TGTGCCATCAGTACGACAGGGGTCGGTGAAAAACTGTTTTTT
j_gene: TRBJ1-5; v_gene: TRBV20-1; len: 13; d_gene: NA; abundance: NA; CDR3aa: CSAHSGGNQPQHF; CDR3nt: TGCAGTGCCCACTCCGGGGGTAATCAGCCCCAGCATTTT
j_gene: TRBJ1-2; v_gene: TRBV6-1; len: 16; d_gene: NA; abundance: NA; CDR3aa: CASSDFAGIGNYGYTF; CDR3nt: TGTGCCAGCAGTGATTTTGCGGGGATTGGTAACTATGGCTACACCTTC
j_gene: TRBJ1-2; v_gene: TRBV9; len: 12; d_gene: NA; abundance: many; CDR3aa: CASSVVGHGYTF; CDR3nt: TGTGCCAGCAGCGTAGTAGGGCATGGCTACACCTTC
j_gene: TRBJ2-1; v_gene: TRBV12-5; len: 16; d_gene: TRBD2; abundance: NA; CDR3aa: CASGDRLAGGPDEQFF; CDR3nt: TGTGCTAGTGGGGATCGACTAGCGGGAGGGCCCGATGAGCAGTTCTTC
j_gene: TRBJ1-4; v_gene: TRBV5-5; len: 16; d_gene: TRBD1; abundance: few; CDR3aa: CASTSGGGGRDEKLFF; CDR3nt: TGTGCCAGCACCTCAGGAGGGGGCGGTCGGGATGAAAAACTGTTTTTT
j_gene: TRBJ1-1; v_gene: TRBV21-1; len: 11; d_gene: NA; abundance: few; CDR3aa: CASTANTEAFF; CDR3nt: TGTGCCAGCACCGCTAACACTGAAGCTTTCTTT